The 3 T cell receptor beta chains given below trace back to one sample, sequenced in a study of cytomegalovirus exposure and HLA in healthy donors. The PCR was carried out with 60 Vbeta primers and 13 Jbeta primers. Generated by immunoSEQ multiplex PCR, the TCRdb table keeps only in-frame clones and is missing some. The sample yields just over 150,000 clones, 84% seen once. Sequencing was carried out using PBMCs. These receptors were taken from a man aged 50 to 60 in good health and CMV-seropositive.

In its sample, this clone was seen once. This chain links TRBV15 with TRBJ1-5; no clear D gene. Per germline, CDR1 LNHNV and CDR2 YYDKDF (reference sequence). With 3 bases removed from V and 6 bases from J, the gap between germline ends came to 12 bases. CDR3 length: 14 residues. This chain's CDR3 is CATSRGGFGQPQHF. The CDR3 DNA sequence: TGTGCCACCAGCAGGGGAGGGTTCGGTCAGCCCCAGCATTTT.

This chain uses TRBV9 with TRBJ2-1; the D is unclear. The germline V gene has CDR1 SGDLS and CDR2 YYNGEE. The V and J ends lost 5 bases and 15 bases respectively, with 15 bases between them. The CDR3 is 11 amino acids. CDR3 protein: CASSFSEVGFF. CDR3 in DNA: TGTGCCAGCAGTTTCAGCGAGGTGGGGTTCTTC. The full variable domain, completed using reference TRBV9 and TRBJ2-1, is DSGVTQTPKHLITATGQRVTLRCSPRSGDLSVYWYQQSLDQGLQFLIQYYNGEERAKGNILERFSAQQFPDLHSELNLSSLELGDSALYFCASSFSEVGFFGPGTRLTVL.

This clone was seen a handful of times. The chain recombines TRBV7-6 with TRBJ1-1; D gene uncertain. Germline lookup yields CDR1 SGHVS and CDR2 FNYEAQ. The CDR3 consists of 13 residues. Trimming took 6 bases from V and 1 from J, leaving 9 bases between them. The CDR3 sequence: CASRSGRNTEAFF. CDR3 in DNA: TGTGCCAGCAGAAGTGGGCGGAACACTGAAGCTTTCTTT.